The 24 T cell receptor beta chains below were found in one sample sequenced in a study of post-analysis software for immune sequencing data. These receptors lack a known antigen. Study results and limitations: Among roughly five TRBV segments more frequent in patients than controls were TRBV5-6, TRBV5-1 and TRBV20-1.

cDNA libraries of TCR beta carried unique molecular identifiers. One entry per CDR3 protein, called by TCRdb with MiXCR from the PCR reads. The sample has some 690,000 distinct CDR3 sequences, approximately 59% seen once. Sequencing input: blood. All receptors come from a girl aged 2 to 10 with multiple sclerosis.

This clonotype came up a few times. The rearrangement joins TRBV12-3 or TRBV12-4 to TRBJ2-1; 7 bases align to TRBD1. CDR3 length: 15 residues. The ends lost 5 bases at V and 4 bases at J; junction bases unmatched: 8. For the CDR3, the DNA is TGTGCCAGCAGTCCCCAAGGGGGCGATTACAATGAGCAGTTCTTC. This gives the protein CASSPQGGDYNEQFF.

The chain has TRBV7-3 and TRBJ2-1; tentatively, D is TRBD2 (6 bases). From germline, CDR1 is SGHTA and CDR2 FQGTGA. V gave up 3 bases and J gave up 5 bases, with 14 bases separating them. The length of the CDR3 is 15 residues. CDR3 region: CASSFGGRGNNEQFF. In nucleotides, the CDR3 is TGTGCCAGCAGCTTTGGAGGGAGAGGTAACAATGAGCAGTTCTTC. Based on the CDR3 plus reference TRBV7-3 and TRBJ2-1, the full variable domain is GAGVSQTPSNKVTEKGKYVELRCDPISGHTALYWYRQSLGQGPEFLIYFQGTGAADDSGLPNDRFFAVRPEGSVSTLKIQRTERGDSAVYLCASSFGGRGNNEQFFGPGTRLTVL.

CDR3: CASSQDWGGIPQETQYF. Written as DNA, the CDR3 is TGCGCCAGCAGCCAAGATTGGGGGGGGATCCCCCAAGAGACCCAGTACTTC. The gene calls are TRBV4-3 and TRBJ2-5, with TRBD2 matching over 7 bases. Germline loops: CDR1 LGHNA, CDR2 YSLEER. V lost 0 bases, J lost 1 base, and 8 bases stayed unmatched. The length of the CDR3 is 17 residues.

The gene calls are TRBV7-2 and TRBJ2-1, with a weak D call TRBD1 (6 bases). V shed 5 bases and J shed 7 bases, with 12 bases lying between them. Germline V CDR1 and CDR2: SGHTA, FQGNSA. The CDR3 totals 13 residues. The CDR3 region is CASSPYRANEQFF. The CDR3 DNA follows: TGTGCCAGCAGCCCCTACAGGGCTAATGAGCAGTTCTTC.

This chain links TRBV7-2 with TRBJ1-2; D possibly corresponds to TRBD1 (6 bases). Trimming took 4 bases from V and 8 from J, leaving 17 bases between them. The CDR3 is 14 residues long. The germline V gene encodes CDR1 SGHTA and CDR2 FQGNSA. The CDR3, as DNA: TGTGCCAGCAGCTCAAGGACGGGGGGCTGGGGCTACACCTTC. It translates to CASSSRTGGWGYTF.

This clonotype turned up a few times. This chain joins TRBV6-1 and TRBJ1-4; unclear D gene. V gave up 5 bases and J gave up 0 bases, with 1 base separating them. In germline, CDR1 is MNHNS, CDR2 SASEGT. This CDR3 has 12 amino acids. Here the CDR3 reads CASSSTNEKLFF. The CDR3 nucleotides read TGTGCCAGCAGTTCAACTAATGAAAAACTGTTTTTT.

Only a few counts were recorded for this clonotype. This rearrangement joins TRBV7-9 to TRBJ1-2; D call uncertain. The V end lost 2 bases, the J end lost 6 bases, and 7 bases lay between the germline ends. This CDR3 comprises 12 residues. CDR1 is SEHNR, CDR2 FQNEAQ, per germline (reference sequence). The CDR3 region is CASSLSEHGYTF. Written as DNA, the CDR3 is TGTGCCAGCAGCTTATCCGAGCATGGCTACACCTTC.

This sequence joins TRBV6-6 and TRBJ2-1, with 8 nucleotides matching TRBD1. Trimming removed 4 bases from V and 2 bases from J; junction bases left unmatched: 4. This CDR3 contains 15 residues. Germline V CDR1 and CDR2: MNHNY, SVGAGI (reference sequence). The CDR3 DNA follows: TGTGCCAGCAGTTCTCGACAGGGGACCTACAATGAGCAGTTCTTC. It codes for CASSSRQGTYNEQFF.

This CDR3 reads CSARRPGLAGTDTQYF. CDR3 nucleotides: TGCAGTGCTAGACGACCGGGACTAGCGGGGACAGATACGCAGTATTTT. The rearrangement joins TRBV20-1 to TRBJ2-3, with 13 nucleotides matching TRBD2. CDR1 DFQATT and CDR2 SNEGSKA come from the germline V gene (reference sequence). The CDR3 runs to 16 residues. V lost 2 bases and J lost 3; bases outside the gene matches: 5.

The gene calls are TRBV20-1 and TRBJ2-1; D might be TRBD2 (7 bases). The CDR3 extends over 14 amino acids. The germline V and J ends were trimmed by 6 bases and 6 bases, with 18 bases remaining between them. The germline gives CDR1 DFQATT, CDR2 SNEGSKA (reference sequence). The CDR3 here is CSAPLGGAGNEQFF. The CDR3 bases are TGCAGTGCCCCCCTGGGGGGGGCGGGCAATGAGCAGTTCTTC.

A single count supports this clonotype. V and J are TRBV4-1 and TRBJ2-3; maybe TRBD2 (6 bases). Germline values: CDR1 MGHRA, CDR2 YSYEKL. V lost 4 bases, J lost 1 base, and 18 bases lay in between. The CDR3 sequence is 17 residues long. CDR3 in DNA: TGCGCCAGCAGCCCAGTCGGGGAGGAGGGAGGCACAGATACGCAGTATTTT. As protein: CASSPVGEEGGTDTQYF.

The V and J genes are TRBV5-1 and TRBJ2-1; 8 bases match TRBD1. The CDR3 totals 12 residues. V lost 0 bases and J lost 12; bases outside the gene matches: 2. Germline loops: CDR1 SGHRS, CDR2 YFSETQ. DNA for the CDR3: TGCGCCAGCAGCTTGGAAGGACAGGGGCAGTTCTTC. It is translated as CASSLEGQGQFF.

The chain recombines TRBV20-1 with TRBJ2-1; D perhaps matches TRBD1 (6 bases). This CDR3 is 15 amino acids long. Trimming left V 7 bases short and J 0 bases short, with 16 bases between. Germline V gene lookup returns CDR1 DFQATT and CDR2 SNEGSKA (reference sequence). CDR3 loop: CSVRDTWSSYNEQFF. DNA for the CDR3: TGCAGTGTAAGGGACACCTGGAGCTCCTACAATGAGCAGTTCTTC.

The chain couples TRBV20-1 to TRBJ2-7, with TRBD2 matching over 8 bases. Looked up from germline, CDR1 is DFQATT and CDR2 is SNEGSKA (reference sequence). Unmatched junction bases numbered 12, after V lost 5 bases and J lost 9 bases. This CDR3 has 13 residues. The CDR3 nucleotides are TGCAGTGCTGGCTATCCGGGACTAGGAGTGCAGTACTTC. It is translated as CSAGYPGLGVQYF.

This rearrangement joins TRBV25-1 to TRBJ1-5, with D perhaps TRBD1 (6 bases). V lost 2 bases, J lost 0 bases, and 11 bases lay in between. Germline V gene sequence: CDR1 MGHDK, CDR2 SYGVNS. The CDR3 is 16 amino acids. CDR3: CASSENRATSNQPQHF. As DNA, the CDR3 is TGTGCCAGCAGTGAAAACAGGGCGACTAGCAATCAGCCCCAGCATTTT. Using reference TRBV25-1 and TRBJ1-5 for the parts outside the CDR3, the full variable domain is EADIYQTPRYLVIGTGKKITLECSQTMGHDKMYWYQQDPGMELHLIHYSYGVNSTEKGDLSSESTVSRIRTEHFPLTLESARPSHTSQYLCASSENRATSNQPQHFGDGTRLSIL.

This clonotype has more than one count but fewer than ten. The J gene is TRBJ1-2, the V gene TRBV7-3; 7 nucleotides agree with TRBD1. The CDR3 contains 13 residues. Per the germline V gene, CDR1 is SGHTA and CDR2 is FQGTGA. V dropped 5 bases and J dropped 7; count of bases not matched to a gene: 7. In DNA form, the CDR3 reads TGTGCCAGCAGCGCCACAGGGGATGGTGGCTACACCTTC. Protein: CASSATGDGGYTF.

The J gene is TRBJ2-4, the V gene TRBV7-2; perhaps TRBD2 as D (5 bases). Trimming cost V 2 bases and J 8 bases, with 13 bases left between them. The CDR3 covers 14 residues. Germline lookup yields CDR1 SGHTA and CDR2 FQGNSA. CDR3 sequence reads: CASSLFVTRDIQYF. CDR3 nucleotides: TGTGCCAGCAGCTTATTTGTTACGCGGGACATTCAGTACTTC. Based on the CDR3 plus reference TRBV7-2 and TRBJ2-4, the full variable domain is GAGVSQSPSNKVTEKGKDVELRCDPISGHTALYWYRQSLGQGLEFLIYFQGNSAPDKSGLPSDRFSAERTGGSVSTLTIQRTQQEDSAVYLCASSLFVTRDIQYFGAGTRLSVL.

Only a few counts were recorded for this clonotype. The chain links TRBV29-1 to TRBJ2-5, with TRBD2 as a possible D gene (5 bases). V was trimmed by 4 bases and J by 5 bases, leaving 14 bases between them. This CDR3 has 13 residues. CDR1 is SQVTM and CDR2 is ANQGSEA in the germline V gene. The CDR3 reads CSVVDSGLETQYF. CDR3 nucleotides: TGCAGCGTTGTGGACTCCGGGTTGGAGACCCAGTACTTC.

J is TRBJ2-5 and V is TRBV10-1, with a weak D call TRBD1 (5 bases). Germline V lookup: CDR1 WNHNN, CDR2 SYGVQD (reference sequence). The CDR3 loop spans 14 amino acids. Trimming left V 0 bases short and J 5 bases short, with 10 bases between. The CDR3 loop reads CASSESYRGETQYF. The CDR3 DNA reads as TGCGCCAGCAGTGAGTCGTATAGGGGCGAGACCCAGTACTTC.

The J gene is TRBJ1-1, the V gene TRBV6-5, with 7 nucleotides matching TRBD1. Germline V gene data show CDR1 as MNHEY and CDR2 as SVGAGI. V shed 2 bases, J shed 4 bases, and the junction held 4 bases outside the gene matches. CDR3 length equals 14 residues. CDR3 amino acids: CASSYPDRITEAFF. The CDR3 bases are TGTGCCAGCAGTTACCCGGACAGGATCACTGAAGCTTTCTTT.

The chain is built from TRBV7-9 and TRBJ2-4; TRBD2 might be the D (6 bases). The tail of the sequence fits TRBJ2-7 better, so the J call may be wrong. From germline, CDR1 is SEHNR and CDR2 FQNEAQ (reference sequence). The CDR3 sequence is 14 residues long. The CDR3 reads CASSAPRESYEQYF. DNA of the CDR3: TGTGCCAGCAGCGCCCCGCGGGAATCCTACGAGCAGTACTTC.

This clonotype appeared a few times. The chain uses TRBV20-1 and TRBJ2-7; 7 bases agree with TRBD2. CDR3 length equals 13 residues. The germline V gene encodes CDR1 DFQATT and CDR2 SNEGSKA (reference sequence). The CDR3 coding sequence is TGCAGCCCAAGAGCGGGACTCTCCTACGAGCAGTACTTC. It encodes CSPRAGLSYEQYF.

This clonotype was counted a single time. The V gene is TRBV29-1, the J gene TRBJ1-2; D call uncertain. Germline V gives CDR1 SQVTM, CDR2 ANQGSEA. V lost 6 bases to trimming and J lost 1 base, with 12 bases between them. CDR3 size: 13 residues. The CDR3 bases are TGCAGCGTGGCCCTCGACGGTAACTATGGCTACACCTTC. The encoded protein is CSVALDGNYGYTF.

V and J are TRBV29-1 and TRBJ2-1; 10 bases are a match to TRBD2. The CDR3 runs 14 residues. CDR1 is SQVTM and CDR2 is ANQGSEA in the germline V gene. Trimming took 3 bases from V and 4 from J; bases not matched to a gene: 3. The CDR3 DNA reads TGCAGCGTTGATGAGCGGGGGGGTTACAATGAGCAGTTCTTC. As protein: CSVDERGGYNEQFF.